This note documents a single T cell receptor (beta chain) sequence. The germline V gene encodes CDR1 LGHNA and CDR2 YNFKEQ. The V segment lost 0 bases and the J segment 5 bases; nucleotides outside the gene matches: 7. The CDR3 has 17 amino acids. In the study's own analysis: The assay estimated nucleated cells by amplifying reference gene primers. Libraries were prepared by immunoSEQ multiplex PCR; TCRdb keeps only in-frame clonotypes and omits some of them. V and J calls and clone size come straight from that table; D and trimming were deduced from the DNA. The repertoire has 120,000 to 150,000 clones, around 84% of them found once; the top ten carry over 2.5%. This sample stems from a study of blood T cell repertoires in COVID-19. Study as a whole: The samples span acute and convalescent COVID-19 from the United States, Italy and Spain.

This sequence joins TRBV4-2 and TRBJ1-6, with 7 positions matching TRBD1. The clonotype comes from a human donor with acute or convalescent COVID-19. The donor label of this sample is uncertain. Input material: peripheral blood. CDR3 bases: TGTGCCAGCAGCCAAGACCCTTCCGGGACAGATAATTCACCCCTCCACTTT. Translation: CASSQDPSGTDNSPLHF.